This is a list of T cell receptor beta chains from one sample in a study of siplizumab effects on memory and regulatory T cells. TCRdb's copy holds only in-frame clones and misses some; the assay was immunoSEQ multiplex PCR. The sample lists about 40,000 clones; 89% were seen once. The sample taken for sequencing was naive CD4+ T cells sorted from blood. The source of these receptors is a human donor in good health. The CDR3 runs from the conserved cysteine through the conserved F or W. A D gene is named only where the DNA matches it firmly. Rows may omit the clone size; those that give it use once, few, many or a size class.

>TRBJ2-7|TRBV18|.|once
CASSPPSRNEQYF
TGTGCCAGCTCACCACCCAGTAGAAACGAGCAGTACTTC
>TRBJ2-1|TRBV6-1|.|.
CASSLISGNEQFF
TGTGCCAGCAGTTTAATCTCGGGCAATGAGCAGTTCTTC
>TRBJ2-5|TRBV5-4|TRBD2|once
CASQPRPGLAGDRETQYF
TGTGCCAGTCAACCAAGGCCGGGACTAGCGGGAGATAGGGAGACCCAGTACTTC
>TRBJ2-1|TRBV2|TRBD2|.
CASQREIGYNEQFF
TGTGCCAGCCAGCGGGAGATCGGCTACAATGAGCAGTTCTTC
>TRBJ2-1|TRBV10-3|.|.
CAISESVGGIYNEQFF
TGTGCCATCAGTGAGTCGGTGGGCGGAATCTACAATGAGCAGTTCTTC
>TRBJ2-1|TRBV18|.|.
CASSPPPRASEQFF
TGTGCCAGCTCACCACCGCCCAGGGCGAGTGAGCAGTTCTTC
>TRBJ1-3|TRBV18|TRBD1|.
CASSPGTGSGNTIYF
TGTGCCAGCTCACCCGGGACAGGCTCTGGAAACACCATATATTTT
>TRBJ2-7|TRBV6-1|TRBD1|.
CASSGRGTGLSEQYF
TGTGCCAGCAGTGGCCGTGGGACAGGGTTAAGTGAGCAGTACTTC
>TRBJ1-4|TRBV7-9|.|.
CASSTLRWGEKLFF
TGTGCCAGCAGCACCTTGAGGTGGGGGGAAAAACTGTTTTTT
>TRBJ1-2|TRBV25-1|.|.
CVSGDRYGYTF
TGTGTCAGCGGCGATCGGTATGGCTACACCTTC
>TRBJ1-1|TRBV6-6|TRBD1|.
CASSGTGLIPAFF
TGTGCCAGCAGTGGGACAGGGTTGATCCCAGCTTTCTTT
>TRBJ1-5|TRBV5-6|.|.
CASSLRLDYSNQPQHF
TGTGCCAGCAGCTTGAGATTGGATTATAGCAATCAGCCCCAGCATTTT
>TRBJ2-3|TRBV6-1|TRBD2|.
CASSGGFGGSLPDTQYF
TGTGCCAGCAGTGGTGGTTTTGGCGGGAGCCTGCCAGATACGCAGTATTTT
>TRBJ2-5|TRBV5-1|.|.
CASSFLSGSIQETQYF
TGCGCCAGCAGCTTTCTCTCGGGCAGTATCCAAGAGACCCAGTACTTC
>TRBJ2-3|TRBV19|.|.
CASNLFGTALDTQYF
TGTGCCAGTAACCTCTTCGGGACCGCATTGGATACGCAGTATTTT
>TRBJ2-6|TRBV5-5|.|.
CASSLWSGNIANVLTF
TGTGCCAGCAGCTTGTGGAGCGGTAATATTGCCAACGTCCTGACTTTC
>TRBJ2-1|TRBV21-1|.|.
CASSNLLAGLREQFF
TGTGCCAGCAGCAACCTCCTAGCGGGTCTCCGGGAGCAGTTCTTC
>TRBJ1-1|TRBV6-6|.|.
CASSYFAGTEAFF
TGTGCCAGCAGTTACTTTGCGGGCACTGAAGCTTTCTTT
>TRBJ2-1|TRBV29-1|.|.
CSVGHPGSANEQFF
TGCAGCGTAGGACACCCCGGTTCGGCCAATGAGCAGTTCTTC
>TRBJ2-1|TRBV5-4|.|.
CASSPRGPVSYNEQFF
TGTGCCAGCAGCCCACGGGGACCGGTGTCCTACAATGAGCAGTTCTTC
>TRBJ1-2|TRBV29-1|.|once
CSAHHDYGYTF
TGCAGCGCCCACCACGACTATGGCTACACCTTC
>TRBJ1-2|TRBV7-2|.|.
CASSLVQGTNYGYTF
TGTGCCAGCAGCTTAGTGCAGGGGACTAACTATGGCTACACCTTC
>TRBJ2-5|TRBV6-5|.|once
CASSYMGTQYF
TGTGCCAGCAGTTATATGGGGACCCAGTACTTC
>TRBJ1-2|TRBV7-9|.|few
CASNPPQGRNYGYTF
TGTGCCAGCAACCCACCACAAGGGCGTAACTATGGCTACACCTTC
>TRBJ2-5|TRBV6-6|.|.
CASSFQFGETQYF
TGTGCCAGCAGTTTCCAATTCGGGGAGACCCAGTACTTC
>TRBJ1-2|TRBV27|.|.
CASSLFTGSDGYTF
TGTGCCAGCAGTTTATTTACAGGGTCCGATGGCTACACCTTC
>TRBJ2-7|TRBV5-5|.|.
CASSSLDGGWLDEQYF
TGTGCCAGCAGCTCCCTGGACGGGGGATGGCTGGACGAGCAGTACTTC
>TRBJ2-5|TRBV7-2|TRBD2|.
CASSPLTSGGKETQYF
TGTGCCAGCAGCCCCTTGACTAGCGGGGGAAAAGAGACCCAGTACTTC
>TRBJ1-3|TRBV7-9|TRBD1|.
CASSLGQGNTIYF
TGTGCCAGCAGCCTAGGACAGGGGAACACCATATATTTT
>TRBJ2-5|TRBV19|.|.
CASSTQSPGETQYF
TGTGCCAGTAGTACACAGAGTCCGGGAGAGACCCAGTACTTC
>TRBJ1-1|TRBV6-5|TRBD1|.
CASSPPRGMNTEAFF
TGTGCCAGCAGTCCCCCCAGGGGGATGAACACTGAAGCTTTCTTT
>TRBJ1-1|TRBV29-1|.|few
CSVRGRVNTEAFF
TGCAGCGTTCGAGGCCGGGTGAACACTGAAGCTTTCTTT
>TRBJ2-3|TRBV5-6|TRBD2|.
CASSRGGASGFTDTQYF
TGTGCCAGCAGCCGGGGAGGGGCTAGCGGTTTCACAGATACGCAGTATTTT
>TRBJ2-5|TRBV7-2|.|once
CASSLVGRRQETQYF
TGTGCCAGCAGCTTAGTGGGGCGGAGACAAGAGACCCAGTACTTC
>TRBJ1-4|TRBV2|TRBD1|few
CASRVDRAEKLFF
TGTGCCAGCAGAGTGGACAGGGCTGAAAAACTGTTTTTT
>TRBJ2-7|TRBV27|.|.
CASSLTGGQYEQYF
TGTGCCAGCAGTTTAACGGGGGGCCAATACGAGCAGTACTTC
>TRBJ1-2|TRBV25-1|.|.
CASSAGFYGYTF
TGTGCCAGCAGTGCAGGGTTCTATGGCTACACCTTC
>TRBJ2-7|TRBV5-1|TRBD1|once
CASSPETGDLPREQYF
TGCGCCAGCAGCCCCGAGACAGGGGATCTCCCGCGCGAGCAGTACTTC
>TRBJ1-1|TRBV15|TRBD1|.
CATSLTDRGTRKDTEAFF
TGTGCCACCAGCCTAACCGACAGGGGCACGCGAAAGGACACTGAAGCTTTCTTT
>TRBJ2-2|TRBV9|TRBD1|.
CASSVRGQGVGNTGELFF
TGTGCCAGCAGCGTAAGGGGACAGGGGGTTGGGAACACCGGGGAGCTGTTTTTT
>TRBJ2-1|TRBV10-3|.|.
CAINIVENRNNEQFF
TGTGCCATCAATATTGTGGAAAACCGGAACAATGAGCAGTTCTTC
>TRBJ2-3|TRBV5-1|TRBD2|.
CASSLGTSGSFRYF
TGCGCCAGCAGCTTGGGGACTAGCGGGAGTTTTAGGTATTTT